These T cell receptor beta chains were read from a single sample in a study of CD4 T cell repertoires in COVID-19. Sequenced by immunoSEQ multiplex PCR; TCRdb stores in-frame clones only, minus some. This table holds tens of thousands of clones, around 86% found once. This specimen consisted of central memory CD4+ T cells from blood, obtained before the COVID-19 pandemic. The receptors shown here come from a human donor who had COVID-19. Both conserved end residues are part of each CDR3. A D gene is named only where the DNA matches it firmly. Where a row states a size, it is once, few, many or the class of an expanded clone; other rows omit it.

d_call j_call v_call clone_size cdr3_aa cdr3_nt
TRBD1 TRBJ2-5 TRBV11-2 once CASSQTTGGETQYF TGTGCCAGCAGCCAGACAACAGGGGGAGAGACCCAGTACTTC
NA TRBJ2-2 TRBV6-5 few CASSPGWNTGELFF TGTGCCAGCAGTCCGGGGTGGAACACCGGGGAGCTGTTTTTT
NA TRBJ1-1 TRBV7-3 once CASRRTANTEAFF TGTGCCAGCAGGAGGACAGCGAACACTGAAGCTTTCTTT
TRBD1 TRBJ1-1 TRBV9 NA CASSVARQGEAFF TGTGCCAGCAGCGTAGCCCGACAGGGAGAAGCTTTCTTT
TRBD1 TRBJ1-5 TRBV25-1 NA CASSTGDRIDQPQHF TGTGCCAGCTCTACCGGGGACAGGATCGATCAGCCCCAGCATTTT
NA TRBJ2-2 TRBV7-3 NA CASSSPAGELFF TGTGCCAGCAGCTCCCCAGCCGGGGAGCTGTTTTTT
TRBD1 TRBJ2-6 TRBV27 NA CATGQGANGANVLTF TGTGCCACAGGACAGGGGGCGAATGGGGCCAACGTCCTGACTTTC
NA TRBJ1-4 TRBV28 NA CASSLGGTSNEKLFF TGTGCCAGCAGTTTAGGAGGAACTTCTAATGAAAAACTGTTTTTT
NA TRBJ2-7 TRBV7-2 NA CASSKQGSFYEQYF TGTGCCAGCAGCAAACAGGGATCATTCTACGAGCAGTACTTC
TRBD1 TRBJ2-1 TRBV27 NA CASTLLQGAPYNEQFF TGTGCCAGCACTCTCCTACAGGGGGCTCCCTACAATGAGCAGTTCTTC
NA TRBJ1-1 TRBV30 NA CAWSDSDTEAFF TGTGCCTGGAGCGACAGTGACACTGAAGCTTTCTTT
TRBD1 TRBJ1-1 TRBV2 few CASKEDRPQAFF TGTGCCAGCAAGGAGGACAGGCCCCAAGCTTTCTTT
NA TRBJ2-5 TRBV19 NA CASSPRGGKETQYF TGTGCCAGTAGCCCTCGGGGAGGAAAAGAGACCCAGTACTTC
NA TRBJ2-5 TRBV30 NA CAWSGQSFGTQYF TGTGCCTGGAGTGGTCAGTCATTTGGGACCCAGTACTTC
NA TRBJ2-2 TRBV11-3 NA CASSPGTSGELFF TGTGCCAGCAGCCCAGGGACATCCGGGGAGCTGTTTTTT
NA TRBJ1-2 TRBV28 NA CASSLSGQLYGYTF TGTGCCAGCAGTTTAAGTGGGCAACTCTATGGCTACACCTTC
NA TRBJ1-6 TRBV5-1 NA CASTAAGEGGSPLHF TGCGCCAGCACCGCGGCGGGGGAGGGAGGTTCACCCCTCCACTTT
NA TRBJ2-7 TRBV28 NA CASNPGGVSYEQYF TGTGCCAGCAACCCGGGCGGGGTCTCCTACGAGCAGTACTTC
NA TRBJ1-2 TRBV11-2 NA CASTRTDCYGYTF TGTGCCAGCACCCGGACAGATTGCTATGGCTACACCTTC
TRBD1 TRBJ1-1 TRBV6-1 NA CASDRGRDTEAFF TGTGCCAGCGACAGGGGGCGGGACACTGAAGCTTTCTTT
NA TRBJ2-3 TRBV4-2 NA CASSQGAWDIDTQYF TGTGCCAGCAGCCAAGGTGCTTGGGACATAGATACGCAGTATTTT
TRBD1 TRBJ2-2 TRBV10-3 NA CAISARQGNTGELFF TGTGCCATCAGTGCCCGACAGGGAAACACCGGGGAGCTGTTTTTT
TRBD1 TRBJ2-5 TRBV10-3 NA CAACRDSTEETQYF TGTGCCGCTTGTCGGGACAGCACCGAGGAGACCCAGTACTTC
TRBD1 TRBJ1-5 TRBV7-8 NA CASSSGTGGNQPQHF TGTGCCAGCAGCTCCGGGACAGGGGGCAATCAGCCCCAGCATTTT
TRBD1 TRBJ2-3 TRBV13 NA CASSLTGTGTDTQYF TGTGCCAGCAGCTTGACCGGGACAGGCACAGATACGCAGTATTTT